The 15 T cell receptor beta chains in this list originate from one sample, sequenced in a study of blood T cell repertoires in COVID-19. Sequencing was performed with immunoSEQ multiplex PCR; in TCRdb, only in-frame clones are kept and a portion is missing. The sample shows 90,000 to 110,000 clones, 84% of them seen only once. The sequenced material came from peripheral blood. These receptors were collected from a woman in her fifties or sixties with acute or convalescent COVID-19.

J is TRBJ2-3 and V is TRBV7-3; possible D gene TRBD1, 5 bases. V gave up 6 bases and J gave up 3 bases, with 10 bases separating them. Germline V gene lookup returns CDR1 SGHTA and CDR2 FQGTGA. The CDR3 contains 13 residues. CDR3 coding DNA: TGTGCCAGCAGTGGGGCTTTGACAGATACGCAGTATTTT. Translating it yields CASSGALTDTQYF.

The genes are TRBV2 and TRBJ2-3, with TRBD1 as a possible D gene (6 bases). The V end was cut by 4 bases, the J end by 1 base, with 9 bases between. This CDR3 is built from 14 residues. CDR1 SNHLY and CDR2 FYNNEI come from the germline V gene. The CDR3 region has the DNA TGTGCCAGCAGTGGAAACAGGGGCACAGATACGCAGTATTTT. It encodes CASSGNRGTDTQYF.

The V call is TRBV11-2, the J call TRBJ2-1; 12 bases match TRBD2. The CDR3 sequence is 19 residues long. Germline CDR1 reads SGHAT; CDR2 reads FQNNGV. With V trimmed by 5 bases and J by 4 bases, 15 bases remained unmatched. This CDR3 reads CASSVRLTSGGPAYNEQFF. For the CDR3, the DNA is TGTGCCAGCAGCGTACGCCTGACTAGCGGGGGACCCGCTTACAATGAGCAGTTCTTC.

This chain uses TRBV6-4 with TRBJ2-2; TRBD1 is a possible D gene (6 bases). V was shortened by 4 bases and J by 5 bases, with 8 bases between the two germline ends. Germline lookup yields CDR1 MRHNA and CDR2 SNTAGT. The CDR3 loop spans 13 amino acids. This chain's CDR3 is CASSVTGTGELFF. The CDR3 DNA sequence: TGTGCCAGCAGTGTGACAGGAACCGGGGAGCTGTTTTTT.

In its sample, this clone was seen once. The DNA for the CDR3 is TGTGCCAGCACCCTAGGTAGGGGGAAAACAGATACGCAGTATTTT. It codes for CASTLGRGKTDTQYF. The genes are TRBV9 and TRBJ2-3; D might be TRBD1 (6 bases). CDR1 and CDR2 (germline): SGDLS, YYNGEE. V was clipped by 6 bases and J by 3 bases, with 17 bases between them. The length of the CDR3 is 15 residues.

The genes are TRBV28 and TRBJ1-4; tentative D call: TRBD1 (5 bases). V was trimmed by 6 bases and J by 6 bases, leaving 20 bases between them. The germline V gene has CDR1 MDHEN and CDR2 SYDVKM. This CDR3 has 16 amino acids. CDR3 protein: CASSPLQGEEDEKLFF. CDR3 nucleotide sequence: TGTGCCAGCAGCCCTCTCCAGGGTGAAGAGGATGAAAAACTGTTTTTT.

The CDR3 sequence is CASSVGPGAYEQYF. The CDR3, as DNA: TGTGCCAGCAGCGTAGGGCCGGGGGCCTACGAGCAGTACTTC. V usage is TRBV9 and J usage is TRBJ2-7, with D perhaps TRBD2 (6 bases). Trimming removed 0 bases at V and 2 bases at J, with 9 bases between. The CDR3 is 14 residues long. CDR1 and CDR2 (germline): SGDLS, YYNGEE. Full variable domain (remainder filled in from reference TRBV9 and TRBJ2-7): DSGVTQTPKHLITATGQRVTLRCSPRSGDLSVYWYQQSLDQGLQFLIQYYNGEERAKGNILERFSAQQFPDLHSELNLSSLELGDSALYFCASSVGPGAYEQYFGPGTRLTVT.

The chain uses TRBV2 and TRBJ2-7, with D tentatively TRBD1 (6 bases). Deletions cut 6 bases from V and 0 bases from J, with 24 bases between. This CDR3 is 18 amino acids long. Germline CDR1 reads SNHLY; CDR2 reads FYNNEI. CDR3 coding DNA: TGTGCCAGCAGAGGCAAACAGGGCAGGGGATTTATCTCCTACGAGCAGTACTTC. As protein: CASRGKQGRGFISYEQYF.

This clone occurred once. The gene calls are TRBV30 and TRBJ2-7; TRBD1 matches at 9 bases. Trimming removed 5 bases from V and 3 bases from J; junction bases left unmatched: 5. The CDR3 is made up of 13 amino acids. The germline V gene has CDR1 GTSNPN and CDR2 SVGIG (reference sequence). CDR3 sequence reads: CAWLRDRDYEQYF. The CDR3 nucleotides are TGTGCCTGGCTCCGGGACAGGGACTACGAGCAGTACTTC.

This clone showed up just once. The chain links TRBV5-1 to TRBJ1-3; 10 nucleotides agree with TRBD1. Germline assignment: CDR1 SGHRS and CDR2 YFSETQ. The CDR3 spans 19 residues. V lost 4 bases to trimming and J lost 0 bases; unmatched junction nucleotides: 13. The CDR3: CASSRKTTGGQHSGNTIYF. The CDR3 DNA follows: TGCGCCAGCAGCAGAAAAACGACAGGGGGCCAACACTCTGGAAACACCATATATTTT.

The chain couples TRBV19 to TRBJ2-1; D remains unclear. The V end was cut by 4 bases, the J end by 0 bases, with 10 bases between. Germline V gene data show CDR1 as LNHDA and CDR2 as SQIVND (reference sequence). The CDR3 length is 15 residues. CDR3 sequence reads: CASSRQVLSYNEQFF. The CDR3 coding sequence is TGTGCCAGTAGTAGGCAGGTCCTCTCCTACAATGAGCAGTTCTTC.

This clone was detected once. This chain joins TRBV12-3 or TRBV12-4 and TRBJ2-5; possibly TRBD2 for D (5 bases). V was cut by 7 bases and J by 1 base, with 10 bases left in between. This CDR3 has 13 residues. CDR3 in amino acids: CASTRAGQETQYF. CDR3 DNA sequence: TGTGCCAGCACACGGGCGGGCCAAGAGACCCAGTACTTC.

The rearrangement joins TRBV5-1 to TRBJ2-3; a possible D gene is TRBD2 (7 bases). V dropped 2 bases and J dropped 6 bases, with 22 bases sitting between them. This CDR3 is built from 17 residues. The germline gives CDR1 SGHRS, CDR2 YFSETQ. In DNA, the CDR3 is TGCGCCAGCAGCTTCCTCCCAGGTGGGGGGGCCAGGGATACGCAGTATTTT. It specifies CASSFLPGGGARDTQYF.

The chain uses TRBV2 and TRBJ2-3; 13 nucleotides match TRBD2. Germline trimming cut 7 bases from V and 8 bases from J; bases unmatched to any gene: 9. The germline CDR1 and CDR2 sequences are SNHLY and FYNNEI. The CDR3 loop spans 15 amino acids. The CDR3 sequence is CASKGTSGDWGTQYF. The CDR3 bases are TGTGCCAGCAAGGGGACTAGCGGGGACTGGGGTACGCAGTATTTT.

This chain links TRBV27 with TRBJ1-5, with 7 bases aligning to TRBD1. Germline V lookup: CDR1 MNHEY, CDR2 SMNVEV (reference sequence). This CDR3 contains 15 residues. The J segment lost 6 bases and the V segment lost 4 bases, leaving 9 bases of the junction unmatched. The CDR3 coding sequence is TGTGCCAGCAGTTCCACAGGGGAAGGAAGTCAGCCCCAGCATTTT. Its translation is CASSSTGEGSQPQHF.